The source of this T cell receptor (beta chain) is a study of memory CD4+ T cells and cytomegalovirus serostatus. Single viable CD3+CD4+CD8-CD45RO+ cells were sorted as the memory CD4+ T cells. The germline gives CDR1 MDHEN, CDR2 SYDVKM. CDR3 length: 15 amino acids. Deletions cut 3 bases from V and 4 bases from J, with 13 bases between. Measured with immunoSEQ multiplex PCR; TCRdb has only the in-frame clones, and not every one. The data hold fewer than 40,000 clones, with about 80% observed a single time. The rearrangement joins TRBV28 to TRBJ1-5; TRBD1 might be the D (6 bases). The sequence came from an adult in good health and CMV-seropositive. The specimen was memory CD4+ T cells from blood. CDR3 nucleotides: TGTGCCAGCAGTTTGGGGGGCCAGGAAAATCAGCCCCAGCATTTT. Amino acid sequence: CASSLGGQENQPQHF.